This entry lists 5 T cell receptor beta chains sequenced from one sample in a study of blood T cell repertoires in COVID-19 (dated by TCRdb to about 2020). The library came from the immunoSEQ multiplex PCR assay. TCRdb retrieved this table from immuneACCESS and kept in-frame rearrangements only. Not all clones are present; in checked studies, unresolved V genes account for under half, and no reason is known for the remainder. The sample table shows roughly 130,000 clones, and around 87% are seen once. The top ten hold approximately 3.3% of the sample. The source material was peripheral blood. The receptors come from an older woman with acute or convalescent COVID-19.

The V call is TRBV28, the J call TRBJ2-5; D not certain. Germline CDR1 reads MDHEN; CDR2 reads SYDVKM. The CDR3 totals 11 residues. The V end lost 5 bases, the J end lost 4 bases, and 5 bases lay between the germline ends. The CDR3 nucleotides read TGTGCCAGCAGTCGTTCAGAGACCCAGTACTTC. Its protein product is CASSRSETQYF.

The V and J genes are TRBV6-6 and TRBJ1-4, with D maybe TRBD1 (6 bases). Germline lookup yields CDR1 MNHNY and CDR2 SVGAGI (reference sequence). The CDR3 length is 14 residues. The V and J ends lost 4 bases and 8 bases respectively, with 14 bases between them. CDR3 bases: TGTGCCAGCAGTTCGGGAAGGGGGAACGAAAAACTGTTTTTT. Its protein is CASSSGRGNEKLFF.

This clone was detected only once. The rearrangement links TRBV15 to TRBJ2-4; weak D call: TRBD1 (6 bases). V lost 3 bases to trimming and J lost 8 bases, with 17 bases between them. The CDR3 sequence is 15 residues long. Looked up from germline, CDR1 is LNHNV and CDR2 is YYDKDF (reference sequence). The CDR3 DNA follows: TGTGCCACCAGCAGCTTGACAGGCTCTGGGCACATTCAGTACTTC. As protein: CATSSLTGSGHIQYF.

The chain is built from TRBV7-8 and TRBJ2-1, with 9 bases aligning to TRBD1. The CDR3 runs 15 residues. Germline loops: CDR1 SGHVS, CDR2 FQNEAQ. Trimming removed 5 bases from V and 4 bases from J; junction bases left unmatched: 6. The CDR3 DNA follows: TGTGCCAGCAGCCCGGGACAGGGTCATTACAATGAGCAGTTCTTC. Translated, it gives CASSPGQGHYNEQFF. The full variable domain, in which reference TRBV7-8 and TRBJ2-1 provide the parts outside the CDR3, is GAGVSQSPRYKVAKRGQDVALRCDPISGHVSLFWYQQALGQGPEFLTYFQNEAQLDKSGLPSDRFFAERPEGSVSTLKIQRTQQEDSAVYLCASSPGQGHYNEQFFGPGTRLTVL.

This clone has just one count. This sequence joins TRBV5-1 and TRBJ1-3; 8 bases fit TRBD1. The length of the CDR3 is 14 residues. Per the germline V gene, CDR1 is SGHRS and CDR2 is YFSETQ. V lost 4 bases, J lost 10 bases, and 10 bases stayed unmatched. CDR3 loop: CASSATGDSGTIYF. The CDR3 region has the DNA TGCGCCAGCAGCGCGACAGGGGACAGTGGGACCATATATTTT.